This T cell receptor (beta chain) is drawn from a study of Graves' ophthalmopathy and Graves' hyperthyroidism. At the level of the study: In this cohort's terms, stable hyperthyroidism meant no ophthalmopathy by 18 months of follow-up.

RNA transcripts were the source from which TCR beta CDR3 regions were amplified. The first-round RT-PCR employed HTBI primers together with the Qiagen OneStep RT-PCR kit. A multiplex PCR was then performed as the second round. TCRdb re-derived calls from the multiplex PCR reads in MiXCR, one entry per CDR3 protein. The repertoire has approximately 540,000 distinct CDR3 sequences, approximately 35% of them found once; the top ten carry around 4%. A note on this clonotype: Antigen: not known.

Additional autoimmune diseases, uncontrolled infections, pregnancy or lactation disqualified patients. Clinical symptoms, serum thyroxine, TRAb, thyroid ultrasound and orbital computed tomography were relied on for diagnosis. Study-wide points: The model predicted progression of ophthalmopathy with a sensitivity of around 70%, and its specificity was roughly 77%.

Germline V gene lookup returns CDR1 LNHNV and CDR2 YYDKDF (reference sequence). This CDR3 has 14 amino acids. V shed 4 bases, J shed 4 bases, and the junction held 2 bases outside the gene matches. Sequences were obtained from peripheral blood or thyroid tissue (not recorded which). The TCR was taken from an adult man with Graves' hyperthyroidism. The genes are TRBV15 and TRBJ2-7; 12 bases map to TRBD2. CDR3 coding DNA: TGTGCCACCAGCATTGGACTAGCGGGATACGAGCAGTACTTC. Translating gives CATSIGLAGYEQYF.